This TCR beta chain was recovered during a study of T cells in Graves' hyperthyroidism and ophthalmopathy. General observations from the study: Ophthalmopathy and stable hyperthyroidism were separated by a 13 V-J model. Ophthalmopathy was model-predicted a median around 6.7 months pre-onset.

Amplification of TCR beta CDR3 regions was performed using RNA transcripts as template. With the HTBI primer set, the TCR CDR3 went through a first round of RT-PCR. From the multiplex PCR reads, TCRdb called clonotypes with MiXCR, one entry per CDR3 protein. The table shows 450,000 to 650,000 distinct CDR3 sequences, with approximately 15% occurring only once. Patients affected by ophthalmopathy presented a Clinical Activity Score of at least 3, a NOSPECS grade of at least 4, and disease duration below 3 months. Uncontrolled infection, other autoimmune disease, pregnancy or lactation disqualified patients from enrolment. Regarding this clonotype: Its antigen is unknown.

J gave up 2 bases and V 1 base, and 5 bases lay outside the gene matches. CDR1 is LGHDT and CDR2 is YNNKEL in the germline V gene (reference sequence). This CDR3 is built from 15 residues. The chain couples TRBV3-1 to TRBJ2-7, with 7 bases identical to TRBD2. Sequencing was performed on blood. The origin of this receptor is a woman under 30 with Graves' ophthalmopathy. CDR3 residues: CASSQGWDYTYEQYF. The CDR3 region has the DNA TGTGCCAGCAGCCAAGGTTGGGACTACACCTACGAGCAGTACTTC.